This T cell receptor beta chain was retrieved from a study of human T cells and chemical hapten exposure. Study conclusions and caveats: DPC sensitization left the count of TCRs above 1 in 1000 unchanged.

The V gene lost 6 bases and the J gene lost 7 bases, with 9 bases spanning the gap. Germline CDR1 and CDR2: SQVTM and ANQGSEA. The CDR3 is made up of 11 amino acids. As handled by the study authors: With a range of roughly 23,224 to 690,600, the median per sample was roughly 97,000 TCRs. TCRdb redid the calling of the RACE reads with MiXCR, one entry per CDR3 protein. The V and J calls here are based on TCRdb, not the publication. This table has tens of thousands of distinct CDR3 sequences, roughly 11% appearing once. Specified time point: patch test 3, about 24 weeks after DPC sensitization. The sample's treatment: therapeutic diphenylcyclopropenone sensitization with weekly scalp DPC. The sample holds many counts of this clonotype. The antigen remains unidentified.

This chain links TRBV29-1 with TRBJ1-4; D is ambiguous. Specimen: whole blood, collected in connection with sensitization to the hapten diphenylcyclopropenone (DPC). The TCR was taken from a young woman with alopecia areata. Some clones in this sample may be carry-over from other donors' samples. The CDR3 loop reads CSVRVGEKLFF. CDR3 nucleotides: TGCAGCGTCAGAGTGGGTGAAAAACTGTTTTTT.